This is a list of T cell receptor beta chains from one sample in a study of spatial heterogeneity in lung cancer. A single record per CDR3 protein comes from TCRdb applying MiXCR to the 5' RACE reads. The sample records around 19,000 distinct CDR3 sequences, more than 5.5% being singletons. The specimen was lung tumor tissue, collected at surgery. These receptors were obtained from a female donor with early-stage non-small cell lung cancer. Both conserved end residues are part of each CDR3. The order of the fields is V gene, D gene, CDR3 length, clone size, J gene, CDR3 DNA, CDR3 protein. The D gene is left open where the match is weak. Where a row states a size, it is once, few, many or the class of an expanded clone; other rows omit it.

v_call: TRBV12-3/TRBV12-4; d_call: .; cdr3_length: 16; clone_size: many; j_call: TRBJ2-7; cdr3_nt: TGTGCCAGCAGTTCCTCGGGGGCGGGAGTAAACAACGAGCAGTACTTC; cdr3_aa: CASSSSGAGVNNEQYF
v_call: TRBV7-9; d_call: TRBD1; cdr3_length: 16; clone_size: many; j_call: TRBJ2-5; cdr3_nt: TGTGCCAGCAGCTACATCGGACAGGTGGATTCGGAGACCCAGTACTTC; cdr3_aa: CASSYIGQVDSETQYF
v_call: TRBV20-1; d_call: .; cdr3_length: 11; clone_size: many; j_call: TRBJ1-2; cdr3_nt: TGCAGTGTAAACAGGGCGGCTGGCTACACCTTC; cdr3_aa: CSVNRAAGYTF
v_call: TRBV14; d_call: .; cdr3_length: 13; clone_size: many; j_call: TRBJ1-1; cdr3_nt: TGTGCCAGCAGCCGCGGGGGGCGGACTGAAGCTTTCTTT; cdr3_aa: CASSRGGRTEAFF
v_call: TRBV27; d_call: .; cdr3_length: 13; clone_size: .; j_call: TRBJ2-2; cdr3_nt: TGTGCCAGCAGTTTTAGGGTCACCGGGGAGCTGTTTTTT; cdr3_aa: CASSFRVTGELFF
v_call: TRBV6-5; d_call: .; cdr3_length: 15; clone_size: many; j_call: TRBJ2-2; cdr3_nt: TGTGCCAGCAGTTACAGCGGAGTGAAGACCGGGGAGCTGTTTTTT; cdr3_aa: CASSYSGVKTGELFF
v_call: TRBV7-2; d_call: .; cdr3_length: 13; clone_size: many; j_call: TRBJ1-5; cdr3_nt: TGTGCCAGCAGCTTACAGGGCAATCAGCCCCAGCATTTT; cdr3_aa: CASSLQGNQPQHF
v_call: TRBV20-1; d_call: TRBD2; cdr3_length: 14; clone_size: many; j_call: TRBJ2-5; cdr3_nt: TGCAGTGCTAGCCTAGCGGGCCGCCAAGAGACCCAGTACTTC; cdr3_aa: CSASLAGRQETQYF
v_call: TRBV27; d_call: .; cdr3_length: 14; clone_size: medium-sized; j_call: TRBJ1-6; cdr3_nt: TGTGCCAGCAGTTTATATCGCAATAATTCACCCCTCCACTTT; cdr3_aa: CASSLYRNNSPLHF
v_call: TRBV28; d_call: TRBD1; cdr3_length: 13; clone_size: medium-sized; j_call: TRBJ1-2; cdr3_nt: TGTGCCAGCAGTGGACAGGGAAGATATGGCTACACCTTC; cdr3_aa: CASSGQGRYGYTF
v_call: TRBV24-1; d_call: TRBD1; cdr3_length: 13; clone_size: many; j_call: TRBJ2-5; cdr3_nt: TGTGCCACCCGGGACAGTCGTCAAGAGACCCAGTACTTC; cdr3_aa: CATRDSRQETQYF
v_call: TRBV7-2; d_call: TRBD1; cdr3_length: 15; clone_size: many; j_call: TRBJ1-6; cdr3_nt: TGTGCCAGCAGCCGACAGGGGATGGGGAATTCACCCCTCCACTTT; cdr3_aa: CASSRQGMGNSPLHF
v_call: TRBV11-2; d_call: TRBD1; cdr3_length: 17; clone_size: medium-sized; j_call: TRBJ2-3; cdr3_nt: TGTGCCAGCAGCACGGACCCGACAGGGGGCTTAACAGATACGCAGTATTTT; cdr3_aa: CASSTDPTGGLTDTQYF
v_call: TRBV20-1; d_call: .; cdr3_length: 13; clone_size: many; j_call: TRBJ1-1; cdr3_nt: TGCAGTGCTTCACAGGGATTGGCCACTGAAGCTTTCTTT; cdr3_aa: CSASQGLATEAFF
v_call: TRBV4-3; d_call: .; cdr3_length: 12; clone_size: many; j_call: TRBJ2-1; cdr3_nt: TGCGCCAGCAGCCAAGAGTGGGGTCACCCCCTCTTC; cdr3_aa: CASSQEWGHPLF
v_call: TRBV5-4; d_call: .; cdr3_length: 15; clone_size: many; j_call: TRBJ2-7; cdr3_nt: TGTGCCAGCAGCTTCGGCAGGAGGAGCTCCTACGAGCAGTACTTC; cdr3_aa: CASSFGRRSSYEQYF
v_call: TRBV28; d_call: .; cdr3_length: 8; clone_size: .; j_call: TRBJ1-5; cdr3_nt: TGTGGGGTGGACGGTCAGCATTTT; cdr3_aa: CGVDGQHF
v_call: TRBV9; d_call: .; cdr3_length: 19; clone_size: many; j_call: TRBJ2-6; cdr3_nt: TGTGCCAGCAGCGTCTTCGGAGGATGGGGGAGCTCTGGGGCCAACGTCCTGACTTTC; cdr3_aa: CASSVFGGWGSSGANVLTF
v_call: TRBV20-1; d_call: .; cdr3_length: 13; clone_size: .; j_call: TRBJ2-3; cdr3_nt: TGCAGTGCCCCTGTAGGGAGGACAGATACGCAGTATTTT; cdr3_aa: CSAPVGRTDTQYF
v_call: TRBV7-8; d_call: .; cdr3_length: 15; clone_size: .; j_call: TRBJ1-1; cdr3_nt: TGTGCCAGCAGCCTCTTTGGGGGGATGAACACTGAAGCTTTCTTT; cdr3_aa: CASSLFGGMNTEAFF
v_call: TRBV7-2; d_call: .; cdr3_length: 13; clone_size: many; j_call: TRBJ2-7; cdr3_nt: TGTGCCAGCAGCCCCACCCTTGTCTACGAGCAGTACTTC; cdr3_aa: CASSPTLVYEQYF
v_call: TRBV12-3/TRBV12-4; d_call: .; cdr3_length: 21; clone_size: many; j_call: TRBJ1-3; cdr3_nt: TGTGCCAGCAGTTCTCAACTCCGGGTTTCGTTCTCACAGGGCTCTGGAAACACCATATATTTT; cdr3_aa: CASSSQLRVSFSQGSGNTIYF
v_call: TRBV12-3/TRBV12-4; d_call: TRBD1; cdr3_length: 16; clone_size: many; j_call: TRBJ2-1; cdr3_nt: TGTGCCAGCAGCCCTAACCGACAGGGCTGGAGTGGTGAGCAGTTCTTC; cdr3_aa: CASSPNRQGWSGEQFF
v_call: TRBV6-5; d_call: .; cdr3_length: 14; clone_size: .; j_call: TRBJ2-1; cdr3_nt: TGTGCCAGCAGCGGGGGTATCGGGTACAATGAGCAGTTCTTC; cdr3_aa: CASSGGIGYNEQFF
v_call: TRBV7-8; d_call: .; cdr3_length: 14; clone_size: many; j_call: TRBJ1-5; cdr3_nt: TGTGCCAGCAGCTTAGTCTCGGGGGCTCAGCCCCAGCATTTT; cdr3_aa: CASSLVSGAQPQHF
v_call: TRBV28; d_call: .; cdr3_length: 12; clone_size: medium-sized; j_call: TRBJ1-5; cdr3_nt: TGTGCCAGCAGCGTACCTGATCAGCCCCAGCATTTT; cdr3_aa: CASSVPDQPQHF
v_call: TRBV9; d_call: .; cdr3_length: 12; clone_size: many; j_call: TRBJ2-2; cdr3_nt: TGTGCCAGCAGCGTAGTGTCTAGTGAGCTGTTTTTT; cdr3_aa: CASSVVSSELFF
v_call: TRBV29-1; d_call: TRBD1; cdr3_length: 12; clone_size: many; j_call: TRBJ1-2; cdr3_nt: TGCAGCGCTACGACAGGGGACAATGGCTACACCTTC; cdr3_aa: CSATTGDNGYTF
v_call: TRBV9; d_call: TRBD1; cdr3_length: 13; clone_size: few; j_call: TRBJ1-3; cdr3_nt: TGTGCCAGCGGTGACAGGGGACGAAACACCATATATTTT; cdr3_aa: CASGDRGRNTIYF
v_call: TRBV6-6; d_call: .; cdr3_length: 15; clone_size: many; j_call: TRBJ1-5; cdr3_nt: TGTGCCAGCAGTTACTCGAACAGGGACTCTCAGCCCCAGCATTTT; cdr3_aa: CASSYSNRDSQPQHF
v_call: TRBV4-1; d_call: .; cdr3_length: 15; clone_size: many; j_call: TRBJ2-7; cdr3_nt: TGCGCCAGCAGCCATAATTTAGCAGGGAACTACGAGCAGTACTTC; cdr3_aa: CASSHNLAGNYEQYF
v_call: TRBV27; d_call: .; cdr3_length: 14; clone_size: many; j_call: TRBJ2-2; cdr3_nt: TGTGCCAGCAGTTCCCAGGGTATCACCGGGGAGCTGTTTTTT; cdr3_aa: CASSSQGITGELFF
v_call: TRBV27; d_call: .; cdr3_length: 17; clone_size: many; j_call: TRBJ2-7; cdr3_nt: TGTGCCAGCAGTGACATAACACCCTCCCGCAGTGTCTACGAGCAGTACTTC; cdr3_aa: CASSDITPSRSVYEQYF
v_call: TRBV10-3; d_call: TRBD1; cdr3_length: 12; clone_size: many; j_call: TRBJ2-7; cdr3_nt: TGTGCCATCACCGACAGGGACTACGAGCAGTACTTC; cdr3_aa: CAITDRDYEQYF
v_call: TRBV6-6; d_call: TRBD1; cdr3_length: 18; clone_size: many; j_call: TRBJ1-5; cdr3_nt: TGTGCCAGCAGTGCCGGGACAGGGGGCGTTAGGGGCAATCAGCCCCAGCATTTT; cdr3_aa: CASSAGTGGVRGNQPQHF